A selection of T cell receptor beta chains follows, all from one sample in a study of early T cells in non-severe SARS-CoV-2 infection. TCRdb re-called the 5' RACE reads through MiXCR, storing one row per CDR3 protein. This sample has about 31,000 distinct CDR3 sequences, with 5.4% found just once. Sequenced: whole blood. The receptors here all came from an adult who was a healthcare worker with PCR-confirmed SARS-CoV-2 infection or an uninfected control (not recorded which). Each CDR3 is given with its conserved first and last residue. D genes are given only for firm matches. Where a row states a size, it is once, few, many or the class of an expanded clone; other rows omit it.

j_call v_call d_call clone_size cdr3_nt cdr3_aa
TRBJ2-1 TRBV20-1 - few TGCAGTGCTAGGGCGGACTATAAGCAGTTCTTC CSARADYKQFF
TRBJ2-7 TRBV28 TRBD2 - TGTGCCAGCATGAGGCCCGGGAGGTACGAGCAGTACTTC CASMRPGRYEQYF
TRBJ2-7 TRBV7-8 TRBD1 many TGTGCCAGCAGCCGTGCAGAGGGACAGGGGGCTCGCGAGCAGTACTTC CASSRAEGQGAREQYF
TRBJ1-5 TRBV28 TRBD1 many TGTGCCAGCAGTTCACCCTCCCCGGACAGGGCTTTTTATAGCAATCAGCCCCAGCATTTT CASSSPSPDRAFYSNQPQHF
TRBJ1-5 TRBV18 - many TGTGCCAGCTCACGCGAGGGATTCACCAATCAGCCCCAGCATTTT CASSREGFTNQPQHF
TRBJ2-7 TRBV15 - many TGTGCCACCAGCAGGGCTGGACGGGCATTGGTCTACGAGCAGTACTTC CATSRAGRALVYEQYF
TRBJ2-3 TRBV24-1 - few TGTGCCACCAGTGATTTAGTCCCAGATACGCAGTATTTT CATSDLVPDTQYF
TRBJ2-2 TRBV5-1 - few TGCGCCAGCAGCTTGGCGGTGTTGGGAACCGGGGAGCTGTTTTTT CASSLAVLGTGELFF
TRBJ2-7 TRBV30 - many TGTGCCTGGAGCCTCATACTAGGGATCGAGCAGTACTTC CAWSLILGIEQYF
TRBJ1-6 TRBV27 - many TGTGCCAGCAGTTTTGGTGGAGGCTCCTATAATTCACCCCTCCACTTT CASSFGGGSYNSPLHF
TRBJ2-5 TRBV5-1 - many TGCGCCAGCAGCACCATAGGGGCCCATGGAGAGACCCAGTACTTC CASSTIGAHGETQYF
TRBJ2-1 TRBV15 - many TGTGTCACCAGCCCCCTCCCCCCCTACAATGAGCAGTTCTTC CVTSPLPPYNEQFF
TRBJ1-2 TRBV5-6 TRBD1 - TGTGCCAGCAGCTTCGGACAGGGGAGGTCAAACTATGGCTACACCTTC CASSFGQGRSNYGYTF
TRBJ1-5 TRBV18 - many TGTGCCAGCTCACCCGAAGCTCTACGTAGCAATCAGCCCCAGCATTTT CASSPEALRSNQPQHF
TRBJ2-2 TRBV19 - - TGTGCCAGTAGTATAAGTACTAGGTCCGCCGGGGAGCTGTTTTTT CASSISTRSAGELFF
TRBJ2-7 TRBV20-1 TRBD2 - TGCAGTGCTAGTCCCCCGAGCGGGGGTGGTTTAAGCTCCTACGAGCAGTACTTC CSASPPSGGGLSSYEQYF
TRBJ2-5 TRBV25-1 - many TGTGCCAGCAGTGAGGTCCCCCCTGGGGTGCAAGAGACCCAGTACTTC CASSEVPPGVQETQYF
TRBJ2-1 TRBV18 TRBD1 few TGTGCCAGCTCACCAAGCCGTCCGGGACAGGGCAGTGAGCAGTTCTTC CASSPSRPGQGSEQFF
TRBJ1-1 TRBV5-1 - many TGCGCCAGCAGCTTGATGGTCAGCATGAACACTGAAGCTTTCTTT CASSLMVSMNTEAFF
TRBJ2-2 TRBV7-9 - few TGTGCCAGCAGCTTAACAGCAGTGAACACCGGGGAGCTGTTTTTT CASSLTAVNTGELFF
TRBJ1-5 TRBV6-6 TRBD1 many TGTGCCAGCAGTTACTCTACTTCAGGACAGGGAGGTGTGGGCAATCAGCCCCAGCATTTT CASSYSTSGQGGVGNQPQHF
TRBJ2-1 TRBV5-1 TRBD1 few TGCGCCAGCAGCCCAGGACAGGGGGCGTACAATGAGCAGTTCTTC CASSPGQGAYNEQFF
TRBJ2-1 TRBV7-2 TRBD2 few TGTGCCAGCAGTCGAAGGACTAGACGGTACAATGAGCAGTTCTTC CASSRRTRRYNEQFF
TRBJ1-1 TRBV4-3 TRBD1 few TGCGCCAGCAGCCAACAACAGGGGGCCACTGAAGCTTTCTTT CASSQQQGATEAFF
TRBJ2-2 TRBV6-1 TRBD1 many TGTGCCAGCAGACCTGACAGGGGGCGCACCGGGGAGCTGTTTTTT CASRPDRGRTGELFF